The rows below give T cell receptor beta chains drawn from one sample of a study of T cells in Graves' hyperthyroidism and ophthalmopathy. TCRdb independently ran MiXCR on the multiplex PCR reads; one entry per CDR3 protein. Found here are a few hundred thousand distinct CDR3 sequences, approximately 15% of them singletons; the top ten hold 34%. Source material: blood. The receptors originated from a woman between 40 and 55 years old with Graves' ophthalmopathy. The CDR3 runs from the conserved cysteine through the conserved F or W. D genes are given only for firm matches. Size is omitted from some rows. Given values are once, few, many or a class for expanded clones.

TGCAGTGCTAGAGATCAGGGCAGACAGAATGAAAAACTGTTTTTT	CSARDQGRQNEKLFF	TRBV20-1	.	TRBJ1-4	many
TGTGCCAGTAGTTGGGGGAGCTCCTACGAGCAGTACTTC	CASSWGSSYEQYF	TRBV19	.	TRBJ2-7	many
TGTGCCAGCAGCCAAGTCGGGGAGCGGGGGCAGTTCTTC	CASSQVGERGQFF	TRBV14	TRBD2	TRBJ2-1	many
TGTGCCAGCAGCCGTCCCGGGACAGGGGCGAACACTGAAGCTTTCTTT	CASSRPGTGANTEAFF	TRBV11-3	TRBD1	TRBJ1-1	many
TGTGCCAGCAGCTTTGGACGGAAATATGGCTACACCTTC	CASSFGRKYGYTF	TRBV7-2	.	TRBJ1-2	few
TGTGCCAGCAGTGCCTTAAGTAGAGGCTACACCTTC	CASSALSRGYTF	TRBV2	.	TRBJ1-2	many
TGCGCCAGCAGCTTGGCCCTCTGGCCGGCCCGGGAGTTCTACGAGCAGTACTTC	CASSLALWPAREFYEQYF	TRBV5-1	.	TRBJ2-7	few
TGTGCCTGGAGTGTATCAGGCATCTCTGGAAACACCATATATTTT	CAWSVSGISGNTIYF	TRBV30	.	TRBJ1-3	many
TGTGCCAGCAGTTACGATGATCAGCCCCAGCATTTT	CASSYDDQPQHF	TRBV6-6	.	TRBJ1-5	many
TGCGCCAGCAGCTTGCCTAGGGACAAGCCCGGACCGGGTGAGCAGTTCTTC	CASSLPRDKPGPGEQFF	TRBV5-1	.	TRBJ2-1	.
TGTGCCACCAGCAGAGATCAGGGGACAGGGGGATCCCTGCCCCAGCATTTT	CATSRDQGTGGSLPQHF	TRBV15	TRBD1	TRBJ1-5	.
TGTGCCAGCAGCCAAGTGACAGGGACTAGTGAGCAGTTCTTC	CASSQVTGTSEQFF	TRBV14	.	TRBJ2-1	many
TGTGCCAGCTCACGGGACAGGGATTCTCGCATTCAGTACTTC	CASSRDRDSRIQYF	TRBV18	TRBD1	TRBJ2-4	.
TGTGCCAGCGGAGGAGGGGGCACTGAAGCTTTCTTT	CASGGGGTEAFF	TRBV7-9	.	TRBJ1-1	.
TGTGCCAGCAGTTTAGGGGTTTGGGAAGCTTTCTTT	CASSLGVWEAFF	TRBV12-3/TRBV12-4	.	TRBJ1-1	.
TGTGCCAGCAGCTTAGCGGCCTCCTCCTACAATGAGCAGTTCTTC	CASSLAASSYNEQFF	TRBV11-2	.	TRBJ2-1	.
TGCAGCGTCTCTGGAGGACAGGGTTATCACAAGTTCTTC	CSVSGGQGYHKFF	TRBV29-1	TRBD1	TRBJ2-1	few
TGTGCCAGCGGGACATACTATGGCTACACCTTC	CASGTYYGYTF	TRBV12-3/TRBV12-4	.	TRBJ1-2	many
TGCGCCAGCAGCCAAGGATCGGGCTTGATGTTGGAGCAGTACTTC	CASSQGSGLMLEQYF	TRBV4-1	.	TRBJ2-7	.
TGTGCCAGCAGCCAGTTCACTAGCGGGATCAAGGATGAGCAGTTCTTC	CASSQFTSGIKDEQFF	TRBV3-1	TRBD2	TRBJ2-1	many
TGTGCCAGCAGTTCGGGACTAGGGAGAGGGACCCAGTACTTC	CASSSGLGRGTQYF	TRBV27	TRBD2	TRBJ2-5	once
TGTGCCTGGAGTTTCCACCCCGACAGCAATGGCTACACCTTC	CAWSFHPDSNGYTF	TRBV30	.	TRBJ1-2	few
TGTGCCAGCAGCTTAGATGGTTCGTCGTCCGGGCTGTTTTTT	CASSLDGSSSGLFF	TRBV7-9	.	TRBJ2-2	.
TGTGCCAGCAGTCAGGACAGGGTGAACACTGAAGCTTTCTTT	CASSQDRVNTEAFF	TRBV6-1	TRBD1	TRBJ1-1	many
TGTGCCAGCAGCCGCGGAAAGGGAGGCGTGATCCAAACCACTGAAGCTTTCTTT	CASSRGKGGVIQTTEAFF	TRBV7-9	.	TRBJ1-1	.
TGTGCCAGCAGCCTGTTGACAGGGGGCCCCTACGAGCAGTACTTC	CASSLLTGGPYEQYF	TRBV5-6	TRBD1	TRBJ2-7	.
TGTGCCAGGACTAGCGGCCTATCCTACAATGAGCAGTTCTTC	CARTSGLSYNEQFF	TRBV2	TRBD2	TRBJ2-1	few
TGTGCCAGCGTTGGACAGGGGGCAAGAGAGCAGTACTTC	CASVGQGAREQYF	TRBV12-3/TRBV12-4	TRBD1	TRBJ2-5	many
TGTGCCAGCAGTTTATTAGAGCAGGGGTTCGGGCACGAGCAGTACTTC	CASSLLEQGFGHEQYF	TRBV28	.	TRBJ2-7	many
TGTGCCAGCAAAGAAGACAGGGCTGGAAACACCATATATTTT	CASKEDRAGNTIYF	TRBV12-3/TRBV12-4	TRBD1	TRBJ1-3	many
TGCAGTGCAACCAGGGCTCTGGGGTCACCCCTCCACTTT	CSATRALGSPLHF	TRBV20-1	.	TRBJ1-6	few
TGTGCCAGCGAAAAGGGGACTAGCGGGAACGATGAGCAGTTCTTC	CASEKGTSGNDEQFF	TRBV6-1	TRBD2	TRBJ2-1	many
TGCGCCAGCAGCTTGGAGTCAGGGGGAGTTTACGAGCAGTACTTC	CASSLESGGVYEQYF	TRBV5-1	TRBD1	TRBJ2-7	once
TGCAGTGCTAGAGGAGGCAGTTCCGCTAGGACTGAAGCTTTCTTT	CSARGGSSARTEAFF	TRBV20-1	.	TRBJ1-1	many
TGTGCCAGCAGTGCTAACAGGGGGGACACCGGGGAGCTGTTTTTT	CASSANRGDTGELFF	TRBV2	TRBD1	TRBJ2-2	many
TGTGCCAGCAGTAACCGACCCGGGGCCTCGCAGTATTTT	CASSNRPGASQYF	TRBV6-1	.	TRBJ2-3	many
TGCAGTGGGCTATTAGCGGGGGGCCAGCAGTACTTC	CSGLLAGGQQYF	TRBV20-1	TRBD2	TRBJ2-7	few
TGTGCCATCAGTGAGTCGATTCGGGAATTCTATGGCTACACCTTC	CAISESIREFYGYTF	TRBV10-3	.	TRBJ1-2	many
TGTGCCAGCAGCGTAGATGGAAACACCATATATTTT	CASSVDGNTIYF	TRBV9	.	TRBJ1-3	few
TGCAGTGCTAGAGATACATCAGGGTCAAATGGCTACGAGCAGTACTTC	CSARDTSGSNGYEQYF	TRBV20-1	.	TRBJ2-7	many
.	CASTSGVEGYTF	TRBV6-1	.	TRBJ1-2	many
TGTGCCAGCAGCTATCGGTCCCCACGCTCGAACACCGGGGAGCTGTTTTTT	CASSYRSPRSNTGELFF	TRBV2	.	TRBJ2-2	.
TGTGCCAGCAGCTTGTACAGGCTGAACACTGAAGCTTTCTTT	CASSLYRLNTEAFF	TRBV7-9	.	TRBJ1-1	many
TGTGCCACCACCTCGGTGGATACGCAGTATTTT	CATTSVDTQYF	TRBV27	.	TRBJ2-3	many
TGCAGTGCTAGTTTTGGTCAAGAGACCCAGTACTTC	CSASFGQETQYF	TRBV20-1	.	TRBJ2-5	few
TGTGCCAGCAGCTTCGACGGGGGGCCAAGGGATACGCAGTATTTT	CASSFDGGPRDTQYF	TRBV7-2	.	TRBJ2-3	many
TGTGCCAGCAGTCGTACTCTTCCGGGACTAGCGGGAGGGGGCAATGAGCAGTTCTTC	CASSRTLPGLAGGGNEQFF	TRBV27	TRBD2	TRBJ2-1	many